The 3 T cell receptor beta chains presented below share a single source sample, sequenced in a study of regulatory T cells in long-lasting Graves disease. Investigators prepared the TCR beta libraries by applying iRepertoire HTBI primers and Arm-PCR of CDR3 regions. From the multiplex PCR reads, TCRdb called clonotypes with MiXCR, one entry per CDR3 protein. The sample has around 500,000 distinct CDR3 sequences; 20% are singletons. Sample time point: persistent/refractory GD, antithyroid drugs over 5 years with positive TRAb. The TCR library was made from RNA that had been extracted from PBMCs in TRIzol. The specimen comprised peripheral blood mononuclear cells (PBMCs), sampled when the disease was refractory, from a patient treated with antithyroid drugs. These receptors all come from a female donor with Graves disease.

This clonotype has at least ten counts. The rearrangement links TRBV19 to TRBJ1-1; TRBD1 matches at 7 bases. The CDR3 contains 13 residues. Germline V lookup: CDR1 LNHDA, CDR2 SQIVND (reference sequence). The CDR3 DNA sequence: TGTGCAGCAGGGGGTTTCGAAGACACTGAAGCTTTCTTT. Its protein is CAAGGFEDTEAFF.

Only a few counts were recorded for this clonotype. This chain uses TRBV14 with TRBJ2-5; 11 nucleotides line up with TRBD2. J gave up 4 bases and V 6 bases, and 10 bases lay outside the gene matches. CDR1 is SGHDN, CDR2 FVKESK, per germline. The CDR3 totals 16 residues. Here the CDR3 reads CASSKEASGRRETQYF. The DNA for the CDR3 is TGTGCCAGCAGTAAGGAGGCTAGCGGGAGGCGAGAGACCCAGTACTTC.

This clonotype was recorded a few times. The chain couples TRBV5-1 to TRBJ2-5; D tentatively fits TRBD1 or TRBD2 (6 bases each). V lost 4 bases to trimming and J lost 0 bases, with 19 bases between them. This CDR3 region has 17 residues. Germline loops: CDR1 SGHRS, CDR2 YFSETQ. The CDR3 loop reads CASSGERGVSYQETQYF. For the CDR3, the DNA is TGCGCCAGCAGCGGGGAGAGGGGGGTATCGTACCAAGAGACCCAGTACTTC.